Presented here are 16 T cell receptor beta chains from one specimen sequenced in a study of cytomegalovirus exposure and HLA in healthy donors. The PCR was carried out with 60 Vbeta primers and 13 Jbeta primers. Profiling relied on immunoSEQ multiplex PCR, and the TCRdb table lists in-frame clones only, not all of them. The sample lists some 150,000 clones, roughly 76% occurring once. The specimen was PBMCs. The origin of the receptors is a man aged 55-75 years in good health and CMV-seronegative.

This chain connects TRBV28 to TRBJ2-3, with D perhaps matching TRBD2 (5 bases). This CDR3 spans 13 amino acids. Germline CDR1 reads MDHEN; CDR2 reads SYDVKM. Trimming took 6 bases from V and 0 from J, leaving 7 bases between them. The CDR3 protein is CASSGGSTDTQYF. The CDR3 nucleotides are TGTGCCAGCAGCGGAGGAAGCACAGATACGCAGTATTTT. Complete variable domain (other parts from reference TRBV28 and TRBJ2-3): DVKVTQSSRYLVKRTGEKVFLECVQDMDHENMFWYRQDPGLGLRLIYFSYDVKMKEKGDIPEGYSVSREKKERFSLILESASTNQTSMYLCASSGGSTDTQYFGPGTRLTVL.

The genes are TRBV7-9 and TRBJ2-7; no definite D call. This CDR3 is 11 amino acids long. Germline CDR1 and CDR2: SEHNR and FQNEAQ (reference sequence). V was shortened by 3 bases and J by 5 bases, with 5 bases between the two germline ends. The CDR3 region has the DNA TGTGCCAGCAGCTTTTTCGACGAGCAGTACTTC. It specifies CASSFFDEQYF. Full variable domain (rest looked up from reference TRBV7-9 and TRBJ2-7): DTGVSQNPRHKITKRGQNVTFRCDPISEHNRLYWYRQTLGQGPEFLTYFQNEAQLEKSRLLSDRFSAERPKGSFSTLEIQRTEQGDSAMYLCASSFFDEQYFGPGTRLTVT.

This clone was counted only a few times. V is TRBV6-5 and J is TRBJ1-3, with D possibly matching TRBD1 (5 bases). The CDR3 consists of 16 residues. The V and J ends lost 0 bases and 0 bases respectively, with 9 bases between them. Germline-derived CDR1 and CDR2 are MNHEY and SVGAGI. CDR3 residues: CASSYSTVSSGNTIYF. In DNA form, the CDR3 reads TGTGCCAGCAGTTACTCGACAGTCAGCTCTGGAAACACCATATATTTT.

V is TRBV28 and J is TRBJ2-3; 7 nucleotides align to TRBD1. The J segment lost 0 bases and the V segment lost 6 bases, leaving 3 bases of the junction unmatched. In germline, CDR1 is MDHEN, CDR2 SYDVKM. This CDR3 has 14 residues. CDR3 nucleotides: TGTGCCAGCAGAGGGGGCCCTAGCACAGATACGCAGTATTTT. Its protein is CASRGGPSTDTQYF.

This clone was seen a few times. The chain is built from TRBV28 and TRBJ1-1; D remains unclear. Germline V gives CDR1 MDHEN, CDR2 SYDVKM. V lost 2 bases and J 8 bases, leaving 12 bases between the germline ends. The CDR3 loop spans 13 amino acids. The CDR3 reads CASSLIREREAFF. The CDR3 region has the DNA TGTGCCAGCAGTTTAATTCGGGAACGAGAAGCTTTCTTT.

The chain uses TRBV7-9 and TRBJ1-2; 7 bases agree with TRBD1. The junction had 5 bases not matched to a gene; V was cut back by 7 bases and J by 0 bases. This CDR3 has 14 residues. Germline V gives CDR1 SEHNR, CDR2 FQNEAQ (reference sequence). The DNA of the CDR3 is TGTGCCAGCACCAACAGGGGTGCTAACTATGGCTACACCTTC. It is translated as CASTNRGANYGYTF.

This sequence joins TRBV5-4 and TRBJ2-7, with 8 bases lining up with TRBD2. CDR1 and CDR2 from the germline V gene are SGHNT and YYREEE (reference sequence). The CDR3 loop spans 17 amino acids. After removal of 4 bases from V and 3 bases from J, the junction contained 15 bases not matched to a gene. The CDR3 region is CASSPGRGLVKNYEQYF. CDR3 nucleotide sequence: TGTGCCAGCAGCCCAGGTCGGGGACTAGTTAAAAACTACGAGCAGTACTTC.

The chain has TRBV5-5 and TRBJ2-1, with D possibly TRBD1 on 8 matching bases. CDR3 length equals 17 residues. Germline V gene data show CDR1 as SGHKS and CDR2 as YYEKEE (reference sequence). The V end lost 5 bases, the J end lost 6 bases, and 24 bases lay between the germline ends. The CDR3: CASRNARTGRGINEQFF. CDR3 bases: TGTGCCAGCAGAAACGCCCGGACAGGGAGGGGGATCAATGAGCAGTTCTTC.

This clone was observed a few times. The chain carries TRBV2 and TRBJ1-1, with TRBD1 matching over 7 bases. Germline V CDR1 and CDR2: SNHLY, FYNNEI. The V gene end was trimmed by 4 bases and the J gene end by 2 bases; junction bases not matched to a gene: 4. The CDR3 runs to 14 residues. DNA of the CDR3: TGTGCCAGCAGTGTATGGACAGGCAACACTGAAGCTTTCTTT. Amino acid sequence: CASSVWTGNTEAFF.

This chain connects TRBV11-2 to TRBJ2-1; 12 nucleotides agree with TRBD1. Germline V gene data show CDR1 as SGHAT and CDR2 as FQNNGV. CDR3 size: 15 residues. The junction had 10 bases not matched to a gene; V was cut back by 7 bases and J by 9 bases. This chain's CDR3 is CASNPVGTGGSEQFF. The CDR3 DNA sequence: TGTGCCAGCAACCCGGTCGGGACAGGGGGCAGTGAGCAGTTCTTC. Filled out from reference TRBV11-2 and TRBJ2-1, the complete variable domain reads EAGVAQSPRYKIIEKRQSVAFWCNPISGHATLYWYQQILGQGPKLLIQFQNNGVVDDSQLPKDRFSAERLKGVDSTLKIQPAKLEDSAVYLCASNPVGTGGSEQFFGPGTRLTVL.

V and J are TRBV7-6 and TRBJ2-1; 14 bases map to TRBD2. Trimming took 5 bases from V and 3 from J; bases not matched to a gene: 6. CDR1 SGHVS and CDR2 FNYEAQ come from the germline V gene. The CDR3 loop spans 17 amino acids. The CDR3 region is CASSDGTSGSLYNEQFF. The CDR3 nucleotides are TGTGCCAGCAGCGATGGGACTAGCGGGAGTCTCTACAATGAGCAGTTCTTC.

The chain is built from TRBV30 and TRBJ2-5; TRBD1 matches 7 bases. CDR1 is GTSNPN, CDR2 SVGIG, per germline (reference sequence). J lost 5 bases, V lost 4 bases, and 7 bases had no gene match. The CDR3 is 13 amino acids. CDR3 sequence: CAWIRQGSETQYF. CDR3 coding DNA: TGTGCCTGGATAAGACAGGGATCCGAGACCCAGTACTTC.

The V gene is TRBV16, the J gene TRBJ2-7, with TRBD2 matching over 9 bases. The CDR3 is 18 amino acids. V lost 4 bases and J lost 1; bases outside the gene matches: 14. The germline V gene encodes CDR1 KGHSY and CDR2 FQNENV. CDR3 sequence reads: CASSLLPPTSGWSYEQYF. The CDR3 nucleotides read TGTGCCAGCAGCCTCCTACCCCCTACTAGCGGGTGGTCCTACGAGCAGTACTTC.

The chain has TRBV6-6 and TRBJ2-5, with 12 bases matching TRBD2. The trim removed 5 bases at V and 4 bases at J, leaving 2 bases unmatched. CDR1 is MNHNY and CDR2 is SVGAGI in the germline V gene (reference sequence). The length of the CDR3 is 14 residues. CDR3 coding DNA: TGTGCCAGCAGTCGGACTAGCGGGGTAGAGACCCAGTACTTC. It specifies CASSRTSGVETQYF.

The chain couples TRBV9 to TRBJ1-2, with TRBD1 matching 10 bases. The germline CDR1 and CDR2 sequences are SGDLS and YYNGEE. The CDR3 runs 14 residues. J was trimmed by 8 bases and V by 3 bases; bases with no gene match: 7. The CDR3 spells CASSERDRGSGYTF. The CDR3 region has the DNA TGTGCCAGCAGCGAGCGGGACAGGGGATCGGGCTACACCTTC.

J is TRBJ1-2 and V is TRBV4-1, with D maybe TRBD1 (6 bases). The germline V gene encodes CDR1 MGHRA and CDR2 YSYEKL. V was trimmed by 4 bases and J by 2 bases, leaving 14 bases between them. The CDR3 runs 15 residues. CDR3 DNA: TGCGCCAGCAGCCCAAACAGGGCAGGGAACTATGGCTACACCTTC. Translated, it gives CASSPNRAGNYGYTF.